This T cell receptor (beta chain) derives from a study of low-dose radiotherapy and immunotherapy resistance in tumors. As to time point: before trial treatment. The CDR3 extends over 11 amino acids. Between the trimmed V and J ends, which lost 1 base and 6 bases, there was a span of 4 bases. The germline gives CDR1 MNHEY, CDR2 SMNVEV (reference sequence). The count of this clonotype is one. Both TCRalpha and TCRbeta chains were reverse transcribed with V-gene-specific primers. A constant-region primer paired with the V-primer adapter amplified TCRs over approximately 20 PCR cycles. TCRdb redid the calling of the reads with MiXCR, one entry per CDR3 protein. Of more than 70,000 distinct CDR3 sequences in the sample, around 31% were seen once.

This TCR derives from a female donor with ovarian cancer. The chain combines TRBV27 with TRBJ2-7; D remains unclear. The sample was PBMCs, taken before treatment. CDR3 in amino acids: CASSLFGEQYF. As DNA, the CDR3 is TGTGCCAGCAGTTTATTTGGCGAGCAGTACTTC.